Below are 7 T cell receptor beta chains sequenced from a single sample in a study of T cell repertoires in cytomegalovirus infection. No antigen has been identified for these receptors. TCRdb used MiXCR to reprocess the reads, holding one entry per CDR3 protein. The sample has some 350,000 distinct CDR3 sequences, about 35% seen once. The sample here was cultured PBMCs, taken from culture after CMV antigen stimulation. These receptors all come from a human donor in good health (CMV status not recorded). Some clones in this sample may be carry-over from other donors' samples.

The chain employs TRBV3-1 and TRBJ1-1; unclear D gene. With 6 bases removed from V and 2 bases from J, the gap between germline ends came to 10 bases. Germline CDR1 and CDR2: LGHDT and YNNKEL (reference sequence). The CDR3 length is 13 residues. The CDR3 nucleotides are TGTGCCAGCAGAAACTTGGCTAACACTGAAGCTTTCTTT. Translation: CASRNLANTEAFF.

The table lists this clonotype with a few counts. This sequence joins TRBV12-3 or TRBV12-4 and TRBJ2-3; D possibly corresponds to TRBD2 (5 bases). The CDR3 consists of 12 residues. Deletions cut 2 bases from V and 6 bases from J, with 6 bases between. The CDR3 DNA follows: TGTGCCAGCAGTTTAACGGGGGATACGCAGTATTTT. Its translation: CASSLTGDTQYF.

Note on this clonotype: The germline gene is not matched at one end of the junction; a read error may be the cause. This sequence joins TRBV4-1 and TRBJ2-5; weak D call: TRBD1 (8 bases). The CDR3 has 15 amino acids. Germline V gene lookup returns CDR1 MGHRA and CDR2 YSYEKL. CDR3 sequence: CASSQNQQGGETQYF. Here the CDR3 DNA reads TGTGCCAGCAGCCAAAACCAACAGGGGGGGGAGACCCAGTACTTC.

This clonotype came up many times. CDR3 DNA: TGTGCCAGCAGCCCCGATGAGATGGCCTACAATGAGCAGTTCTTC. Amino acids: CASSPDEMAYNEQFF. The V and J genes are TRBV11-1 and TRBJ2-1; no definite D call. CDR1 is SGHAT, CDR2 FQDESV, per germline (reference sequence). CDR3 length: 15 residues. Between the trimmed V and J ends, which lost 5 bases and 2 bases, there was a span of 13 bases.

At least ten counts were recorded for this clonotype. The chain uses TRBV7-8 and TRBJ1-4; no definite D call. The CDR3 loop spans 16 amino acids. Germline CDR1 and CDR2: SGHVS and FQNEAQ. V was trimmed by 1 base and J by 2 bases, leaving 11 bases between them. CDR3 loop: CASSLGVGSTNEKLFF. CDR3 sequence (DNA): TGTGCCAGCAGCTTAGGAGTAGGGTCCACTAATGAAAAACTGTTTTTT.

The chain couples TRBV4-1 to TRBJ1-1; a possible D gene is TRBD1 (5 bases). Germline loops: CDR1 MGHRA, CDR2 YSYEKL. The CDR3 covers 14 residues. V shed 0 bases and J shed 10 bases, with 15 bases lying between them. The CDR3 reads CASSQERGQGGAFF. The CDR3 coding sequence is TGCGCCAGCAGCCAAGAACGTGGCCAGGGCGGAGCTTTCTTT.

The chain recombines TRBV19 with TRBJ2-1; D gene uncertain. The germline V gene encodes CDR1 LNHDA and CDR2 SQIVND (reference sequence). This CDR3 comprises 12 residues. The germline V and J ends were trimmed by 1 base and 7 bases, with 5 bases remaining between them. CDR3 amino acids: CASSIGRNEQFF. The CDR3 region has the DNA TGTGCCAGTAGTATAGGAAGGAATGAGCAGTTCTTC.